The source of this T cell receptor (beta chain) is a study of tumor-infiltrating lymphocytes in primary liver carcinoma. The researchers produced TCR beta cDNA from 450 to 600 ng total RNA with a constant-region primer. Slightly modified ARM-PCR with three nested multiplex PCR rounds yielded TCR beta libraries. It was with TRBV1-TRBV30 forward primers and a C-beta reverse primer that the first two PCR rounds were run, at about 10 cycles each. TCRdb itself ran the multiplex PCR reads through MiXCR, one entry per CDR3 protein. Of roughly 100,000 distinct CDR3 sequences listed, over 55% are singletons. A word on this clonotype: Its antigen remains unknown.

General study findings and limits: Blood trailed tumors significantly in top-250-clone fraction (p = 0.039).

With V trimmed by 8 bases and J by 7 bases, 9 bases remained unmatched. The germline V gene encodes CDR1 SNHLY and CDR2 FYNNEI. There are 14 residues in the CDR3. RNA and DNA were co-extracted from roughly 20-30 mg of unsorted bulk tissue. Samples were taken from five separate regions (per tumor). The sequenced sample consisted of liver tumor tissue from sampling region 5. The subset was: tumor region T5, tumor centre. The chain uses TRBV2 and TRBJ1-5, with TRBD1 identical over 9 bases. The TCR was taken from a woman aged 60-70 years with primary liver carcinoma and hepatitis B virus infection. The CDR3 DNA is TGTGCCAGCCGACACGACAGGGGGGAGCAGCCCCAGCATTTT. Its translation is CASRHDRGEQPQHF.